The next 3 T cell receptor beta chains were all read from a single sample in a study of T-cell memory formation after mild COVID-19. In TCRdb, the 5' RACE reads were re-called with MiXCR into one record per CDR3 protein. This table holds 580,000 or so distinct CDR3 sequences, around a sixth found once. The sample taken for sequencing was PBMCs or a T cell subset sorted from them (not recorded which). The source of these receptors is an adult woman who had mild COVID-19 (a few samples of this study predate the infection). Cell type and time point are not known.

This sequence joins TRBV7-2 and TRBJ2-3; 11 nucleotides agree with TRBD2. This CDR3 has 16 residues. J gave up 1 base and V 4 bases, and 4 bases lay outside the gene matches. CDR1 SGHTA and CDR2 FQGNSA come from the germline V gene. Here the CDR3 DNA reads TGTGCCAGCAGCTCCCCGACTAGCGGGGGCACAGATACGCAGTATTTT. Its protein is CASSSPTSGGTDTQYF.

This clonotype came up many times. The chain combines TRBV4-1 with TRBJ2-7, with 9 positions matching TRBD1. The V and J ends lost 4 bases and 1 base, in that order; junction bases with no gene match: 5. From germline, CDR1 is MGHRA and CDR2 YSYEKL. CDR3 length: 15 amino acids. The CDR3 loop is CASSPGQGPSYEQYF. DNA of the CDR3: TGCGCCAGCAGCCCTGGACAGGGGCCTTCCTACGAGCAGTACTTC.

This clonotype was seen ten or more times. The V and J genes are TRBV5-6 and TRBJ2-1; TRBD2 is a possible D gene (7 bases). CDR1 is SGHDT, CDR2 YYEEEE, per germline. Trimming pared 5 bases from V and 4 bases from J, leaving 16 bases between. This CDR3 has 15 amino acids. DNA of the CDR3: TGTGCCAGCAGTATCCCGGGGGGCGCTTACAATGAGCAGTTCTTC. This codes for CASSIPGGAYNEQFF.